The rows below give T cell receptor beta chains drawn from one sample of a study of blood T cells in healthy people across ages. TCRdb called the 5' RACE reads again in MiXCR, with one record for every CDR3 protein. The top ten hold 0.65% to 0.95% of the sample, which has roughly 1 million distinct CDR3 sequences, about 25% seen once. The same sample was also studied in work on T cells of mothers and their children.

Material: blood. These receptors all come from a girl aged 2-9 years in good health. CDR3s include the opening cysteine and the closing phenylalanine or tryptophan. D genes are given only for firm matches. A row's size may be missing; if present it is once, few, many or a size class.

clone size | J gene | V gene | D gene | CDR3 protein | CDR3 DNA
few | TRBJ1-3 | TRBV27 | TRBD1 | CASSPTGFGNTIYF | TGTGCCAGCAGTCCGACAGGGTTCGGAAATACCATATATTTT
NA | TRBJ2-1 | TRBV20-1 | NA | CSASSGRPYNEQFF | TGCAGTGCTAGTTCTGGACGGCCCTACAATGAGCAGTTCTTC
few | TRBJ2-7 | TRBV7-2 | NA | CASSTTEYEQYF | TGTGCCAGCAGCACGACAGAGTACGAGCAGTACTTC
few | TRBJ2-5 | TRBV2 | NA | CASIEQGETQYF | TGTGCCAGCATTGAGCAGGGAGAGACCCAGTACTTC
NA | TRBJ2-5 | TRBV7-2 | NA | CASSPLRGQETQYF | TGTGCCAGCAGCCCCCTCCGGGGCCAAGAGACCCAGTACTTC
few | TRBJ2-1 | TRBV25-1 | NA | CASSEYVDNEQFF | TGTGCCAGCAGTGAATATGTGGACAATGAGCAGTTCTTC
NA | TRBJ1-1 | TRBV29-1 | TRBD1 | CSVEGTGSGEMNTEAFF | TGCAGCGTTGAGGGGACAGGGAGCGGAGAGATGAACACTGAAGCTTTCTTT
few | TRBJ1-2 | TRBV4-3 | TRBD1 | CASSQVPGLLQGGGYTF | TGCGCCAGCAGCCAAGTTCCGGGACTCCTTCAGGGGGGTGGCTACACCTTC
NA | TRBJ1-1 | TRBV20-1 | NA | CSARSRDVGTEAFF | TGCAGTGCTAGATCCCGGGATGTAGGCACTGAAGCTTTCTTT
NA | TRBJ2-7 | TRBV29-1 | NA | CSARLGTYEQYF | TGCAGTGCTAGATTAGGGACCTACGAGCAGTACTTC
few | TRBJ2-3 | TRBV7-2 | NA | CASSLGQATDTQYF | TGTGCCAGCAGCTTAGGACAGGCCACAGATACGCAGTATTTT
few | TRBJ2-2 | TRBV7-2 | NA | CASSLVKAGELFF | TGTGCCAGCAGCTTAGTTAAGGCCGGGGAGCTGTTTTTT
NA | TRBJ2-3 | TRBV20-1 | TRBD2 | CSAATSGRINTQYF | TGCAGTGCTGCAACTAGCGGGAGAATAAATACGCAGTATTTT
NA | TRBJ1-1 | TRBV29-1 | NA | CSVEQGGNTEAFF | TGCAGCGTTGAGCAGGGAGGGAACACTGAAGCTTTCTTT
NA | TRBJ1-2 | TRBV20-1 | NA | CSARDYAGGTNYGYTF | TGCAGTGCTAGAGATTACGCGGGTGGTACCAACTATGGCTACACCTTC
NA | TRBJ2-7 | TRBV7-2 | TRBD1 | CASSPIGTGGDEQYF | TGTGCCAGCAGCCCTATTGGGACAGGGGGCGACGAGCAGTACTTC
NA | TRBJ2-5 | TRBV20-1 | TRBD1 | CSARHDRVRETQYF | TGCAGTGCACGACACGACAGGGTCCGGGAGACCCAGTACTTC
few | TRBJ2-7 | TRBV5-5 | TRBD1 | CASSSQGLEQYF | TGTGCCAGCAGCTCACAGGGGCTCGAGCAGTACTTC
few | TRBJ1-6 | TRBV12-3/TRBV12-4 | TRBD1 | CASSQRSGGYNSPLHF | TGTGCCAGCAGTCAACGCTCAGGGGGCTATAATTCACCCCTCCACTTT
NA | TRBJ2-5 | TRBV29-1 | NA | CSVRWETQYF | TGCAGCGTAAGGTGGGAGACCCAGTACTTC
many | TRBJ2-7 | TRBV5-1 | NA | CASRDWVSGTYEQYF | TGCGCCAGCAGGGATTGGGTTAGCGGAACCTACGAGCAGTACTTC
many | TRBJ1-5 | TRBV28 | NA | CASTQGNQPQHF | TGTGCCAGCACTCAAGGCAATCAGCCCCAGCATTTT
few | TRBJ1-1 | TRBV29-1 | NA | CSVGWGNTEAFF | TGCAGCGTGGGGTGGGGGAACACTGAAGCTTTCTTT
few | TRBJ1-1 | TRBV12-3/TRBV12-4 | NA | CASSIEVVEAFF | TGTGCCAGCAGTATTGAAGTAGTAGAAGCTTTCTTT
NA | TRBJ2-7 | TRBV20-1 | TRBD2 | CSARDLGGRFYEQYF | TGCAGTGCTAGAGACCTGGGCGGGAGGTTCTACGAGCAGTACTTC
NA | TRBJ2-5 | TRBV5-1 | NA | CASSFGRGGGETQYF | TGCGCCAGCAGCTTTGGCAGGGGCGGAGGAGAGACCCAGTACTTC
NA | TRBJ1-5 | TRBV6-2/TRBV6-3 | NA | CASTGYSNQPQHF | TGTGCCAGCACAGGGTATAGCAATCAGCCCCAGCATTTT
NA | TRBJ2-1 | TRBV5-1 | NA | CASSLDGTAWEQFF | TGCGCCAGCAGCTTGGACGGCACTGCCTGGGAGCAGTTCTTC
few | TRBJ1-1 | TRBV12-3/TRBV12-4 | NA | CASSLQGKGLEAFF | TGTGCCAGCAGTTTACAGGGGAAGGGCCTTGAAGCTTTCTTT
NA | TRBJ2-7 | TRBV7-8 | TRBD2 | CTSSFASGSGYEQYF | TGTACCAGCAGCTTCGCTAGCGGGAGTGGGTACGAGCAGTACTTC
NA | TRBJ1-5 | TRBV4-1 | TRBD1 | CASSQEDRGSNQPQHF | TGCGCCAGCAGCCAAGAGGACAGGGGAAGCAATCAGCCCCAGCATTTT
NA | TRBJ1-2 | TRBV6-5 | TRBD1 | CASGGGGFGYTF | TGTGCCAGCGGTGGAGGGGGCTTTGGCTACACCTTC
few | TRBJ2-4 | TRBV7-9 | NA | CASSRPDLAKNIQYF | TGTGCCAGCAGTCGTCCTGACCTAGCCAAAAACATTCAGTACTTC
NA | TRBJ2-3 | TRBV5-1 | NA | CASSRGFSDTQYF | TGCGCCAGCAGCAGGGGGTTTTCAGATACGCAGTATTTT
NA | TRBJ1-1 | TRBV10-2 | TRBD1 | CASNEGAVNTEAFF | TGCGCCAGCAACGAGGGGGCGGTGAACACTGAAGCTTTCTTT
few | TRBJ2-1 | TRBV9 | TRBD2 | CASSPRAGAMYNEQFF | TGTGCCAGCAGCCCCCGGGCGGGAGCTATGTACAATGAGCAGTTCTTC
few | TRBJ1-4 | TRBV6-1 | TRBD1 | CASSSRTGGTLNEKLFF | TGTGCCAGCAGCTCACGAACAGGGGGAACACTTAATGAAAAACTGTTTTTT
NA | TRBJ2-7 | TRBV27 | NA | CASSLRVVGYEQYF | TGTGCCAGCAGTTTAAGGGTGGTCGGATACGAGCAGTACTTC
NA | TRBJ2-7 | TRBV20-1 | TRBD1 | CSASFGAGGPFLGEQYF | TGCAGTGCTAGTTTCGGGGCAGGGGGTCCGTTCTTGGGGGAGCAGTACTTC
NA | TRBJ1-1 | TRBV7-9 | NA | CASSPGQPKGTEALF | TGTGCCAGCAGCCCCGGACAGCCAAAGGGCACTGAAGCTCTCTTT
few | TRBJ2-7 | TRBV29-1 | NA | CSVVPRGNYEQYF | TGCAGCGTTGTCCCCAGAGGAAACTACGAGCAGTACTTC
few | TRBJ2-2 | TRBV24-1 | NA | CATSDLRGAGELFF | TGTGCCACCAGTGATTTGAGGGGGGCCGGGGAGCTGTTTTTT
NA | TRBJ2-3 | TRBV29-1 | TRBD1 | CSVEGGGTGDTDTQYF | TGCAGCGTTGAAGGAGGCGGGACAGGCGACACAGATACGCAGTATTTT
NA | TRBJ2-5 | TRBV4-1 | NA | CASSQAPSETQYF | TGCGCCAGCAGCCAAGCCCCCTCAGAGACCCAGTACTTC